The rows below give T cell receptor beta chains drawn from one sample of a study of blood T cell repertoires in COVID-19. The assay was immunoSEQ multiplex PCR, and TCRdb's table has in-frame clones only and misses some. The sample has around 250,000 clones, 89% seen once. The sample was peripheral blood. These receptors were taken from a woman in her thirties or forties who had recovered from COVID-19. Each CDR3 is given with its conserved first and last residue. D genes are given only for firm matches. The listing skips clone size in some rows; elsewhere it reads once, few, many or a size class.

clone size | J gene | D gene | V gene | CDR3 protein | CDR3 DNA
NA | TRBJ1-1 | NA | TRBV27 | CASSLLGATEAFF | TGTGCCAGCAGTTTATTGGGGGCCACTGAAGCTTTCTTT
NA | TRBJ2-2 | NA | TRBV7-9 | CASSLVGSWTGELFF | TGTGCCAGCAGCTTAGTCGGGAGCTGGACCGGGGAGCTGTTTTTT
once | TRBJ2-1 | NA | TRBV2 | CASSPRTWSSYNEQFF | TGTGCCAGCAGTCCTCGGACTTGGAGCTCCTACAATGAGCAGTTCTTC
once | TRBJ1-1 | TRBD1 | TRBV30 | CAWRGQGNTEAFF | TGTGCCTGGAGGGGACAGGGCAACACTGAAGCTTTCTTT
NA | TRBJ2-4 | NA | TRBV11-2 | CASSSRTGQNIQYF | TGTGCCAGCAGCTCCCGGACTGGCCAAAACATTCAGTACTTC
NA | TRBJ1-3 | NA | TRBV20-1 | CSAREGRTIYF | TGCAGTGCTAGAGAGGGCAGAACCATATATTTT
NA | TRBJ1-5 | NA | TRBV28 | CASSLPWQELQPQHF | TGTGCCAGCAGTTTACCGTGGCAGGAACTTCAGCCCCAGCATTTT
NA | TRBJ1-5 | NA | TRBV27 | CASSSTGSNQPQHF | TGTGCCAGCAGTTCGACAGGCAGCAATCAGCCCCAGCATTTT
NA | TRBJ2-1 | TRBD2 | TRBV20-1 | CSASLREGSNEQFF | TGCAGTGCTAGTTTGCGGGAGGGGTCCAATGAGCAGTTCTTC
once | TRBJ2-3 | TRBD2 | TRBV10-3 | CAISESTSGSTDTQYF | TGTGCCATCAGTGAGTCCACTAGCGGGAGCACAGATACGCAGTATTTT
NA | TRBJ2-1 | NA | TRBV24-1 | CATGLSYSFREQFF | TGTGCCACCGGCCTAAGCTATAGCTTCCGGGAGCAGTTCTTC
NA | TRBJ2-1 | TRBD2 | TRBV5-4 | CASSLAPGGRESEQFF | TGTGCCAGCAGCTTGGCTCCGGGGGGGCGGGAGAGTGAGCAGTTCTTC
NA | TRBJ1-2 | NA | TRBV28 | CASSPPLGRSRDNGTF | TGCGCCAGCAGTCCCCCTCTTGGCAGGTCCCGTGATAATGGCACCTTC
few | TRBJ2-7 | NA | TRBV5-4 | CASSLGTPRVYEQYF | TGTGCCAGCAGCTTGGGGACGCCCAGGGTCTACGAGCAGTACTTC
NA | TRBJ2-1 | TRBD2 | TRBV4-1 | CASSQVGGRNEQFF | TGCGCCAGCAGCCAAGTTGGCGGGAGGAATGAGCAGTTCTTC
NA | TRBJ2-5 | NA | TRBV19 | CASGRLSGETQYF | TGTGCCAGTGGCCGACTAAGTGGAGAGACCCAGTACTTC
NA | TRBJ2-1 | TRBD2 | TRBV9 | CASSVRTSGRSNNEQFF | TGTGCCAGCAGCGTAAGGACTAGCGGGAGGTCGAACAATGAGCAGTTCTTC
NA | TRBJ2-3 | TRBD1 | TRBV7-9 | CASSSRGGNTDTQYF | TGTGCCAGCAGCTCAAGAGGGGGCAACACAGATACGCAGTATTTT
NA | TRBJ2-1 | NA | TRBV5-1 | CASSLGEIVNEQFF | TGCGCCAGCAGCTTGGGGGAGATCGTAAATGAGCAGTTCTTC
NA | TRBJ2-3 | TRBD2 | TRBV15 | CATSRDLAADTQYF | TGTGCCACCAGCAGAGACCTAGCGGCAGATACGCAGTATTTT
NA | TRBJ1-5 | NA | TRBV19 | CASSSTEDQPQHF | TGTGCCAGTAGTTCGACAGAAGATCAGCCCCAGCATTTT
NA | TRBJ1-2 | TRBD1 | TRBV18 | CASSANPEQGKGYTF | TGTGCCAGCTCAGCCAACCCAGAACAGGGGAAGGGCTACACCTTC
NA | TRBJ1-3 | NA | TRBV3-1/TRBV3-2 | CASSQGSISGNTIYF | TGTGCCAGCAGCCAAGGGAGCATCTCTGGAAACACCATATATTTT
NA | TRBJ2-6 | NA | TRBV5-4 | CASSLPRGTSGANVLTF | TGTGCCAGCAGCTTGCCTCGAGGAACCTCTGGGGCCAACGTCCTGACTTTC
NA | TRBJ1-2 | TRBD1 | TRBV28 | CATRTPGQGTGYTF | TGTGCCACCCGAACACCGGGACAGGGGACTGGCTACACCTTC
NA | TRBJ1-4 | NA | TRBV19 | CASSLQGIGEKLFF | TGTGCCAGTAGCCTACAGGGCATTGGTGAAAAACTGTTTTTT
NA | TRBJ2-3 | TRBD2 | TRBV27 | CASTPGGGITDTQYF | TGTGCCAGCACCCCGGGCGGGGGGATCACAGATACGCAGTATTTT
NA | TRBJ1-5 | NA | TRBV2 | CASSENFSNQPQHF | TGTGCCAGCAGTGAGAACTTTAGCAATCAGCCCCAGCATTTT
NA | TRBJ2-3 | TRBD1 | TRBV15 | CATSKKGQGEADTQYF | TGTGCCACCAGCAAAAAGGGACAGGGGGAGGCAGATACGCAGTATTTT
NA | TRBJ2-1 | NA | TRBV11-2 | CASSLVWPRINEQFF | TGTGCCAGCAGCTTAGTATGGCCCCGAATTAATGAGCAGTTCTTC
NA | TRBJ2-7 | TRBD2 | TRBV5-5 | CASSSGTIHADEQYF | TGTGCCAGCAGCTCCGGGACTATCCACGCCGACGAGCAGTACTTC
once | TRBJ1-2 | TRBD1 | TRBV2 | CASSLGTDYGYTF | TGTGCCAGCAGTCTCGGGACAGACTATGGCTACACCTTC
NA | TRBJ2-7 | TRBD1 | TRBV5-1 | CASSLRTGDEQYF | TGCGCCAGCAGCTTGAGGACAGGGGACGAGCAGTACTTC
NA | TRBJ1-2 | TRBD1 | TRBV3-1/TRBV3-2 | CASSPGQGAYYGYTF | TGTGCCAGCAGCCCCGGACAGGGGGCTTACTATGGCTACACCTTC
NA | TRBJ2-3 | NA | TRBV24-1 | CATSRRLTDTQYF | TGTGCCACCAGTCGTCGCCTAACAGATACGCAGTATTTT
few | TRBJ1-1 | NA | TRBV19 | CASSIDPEGNTEAFF | TGTGCCAGTAGTATAGATCCGGAGGGGAACACTGAAGCTTTCTTT
NA | TRBJ2-1 | TRBD2 | TRBV30 | CAYHGRGGVYEQFF | TGTGCCTACCACGGCCGCGGGGGGGTCTATGAGCAGTTCTTC
NA | TRBJ2-1 | TRBD1 | TRBV6-4 | CASSDIAGGGYNEQFF | TGTGCCAGCAGTGACATCGCAGGGGGCGGTTACAATGAGCAGTTCTTC
once | TRBJ1-1 | NA | TRBV6-5 | CASTRRGGTEAFF | TGTGCCAGCACTCGCCGGGGGGGCACTGAAGCTTTCTTT
NA | TRBJ2-5 | TRBD1 | TRBV7-2 | CASTTQPGQGEETQYF | TGTGCCAGCACCACGCAACCGGGACAGGGAGAAGAGACCCAGTACTTC
NA | TRBJ1-2 | TRBD1 | TRBV10-3 | CAISSQGNYYGYTF | TGTGCCATCAGTTCACAGGGGAACTACTATGGCTACACCTTC
NA | TRBJ2-2 | NA | TRBV30 | CAWSVVPGAGELFF | TGTGCCTGGAGTGTCGTCCCGGGGGCCGGGGAGCTGTTTTTT
NA | TRBJ1-2 | NA | TRBV12-3/TRBV12-4 | CASSQEANYGYTF | TGTGCCAGCAGCCAGGAAGCTAACTATGGCTACACCTTC
NA | TRBJ2-1 | NA | TRBV11-2 | CASSLVGSRFNEQFF | TGTGCCAGCAGCTTAGTAGGATCTAGATTCAATGAGCAGTTCTTC
NA | TRBJ1-2 | TRBD1 | TRBV27 | CASSSPGTVGYTF | TGTGCCAGCAGTTCGCCCGGGACAGTTGGCTACACCTTC
few | TRBJ1-5 | NA | TRBV19 | CASSVSRGSNQPQHF | TGTGCCAGTAGTGTCAGTCGGGGTAGCAATCAGCCCCAGCATTTT
NA | TRBJ2-4 | NA | TRBV5-1 | CASSLGDVKNIQYF | TGCGCCAGCAGCTTAGGGGATGTCAAAAACATTCAGTACTTC
NA | TRBJ1-4 | TRBD1 | TRBV28 | CASTSPGQGVEKLFF | TGTGCCAGCACCTCTCCGGGACAGGGGGTTGAAAAACTGTTTTTT